This T cell receptor (beta chain) was captured in a study of cytomegalovirus exposure and HLA in healthy donors. Across the study: The study placed approximately 78% of its 398 genotyped donors in the Caucasian-associated ancestry cluster.

Notes on the study in general: Certain indistinguishable V segments, among them TRBV6-2 and TRBV6-3, were excluded. Cytomegalovirus-associated status was assigned to 164 TCR beta chains.

Primers: 60 Vbeta forward and 13 Jbeta reverse. The assay was immunoSEQ multiplex PCR, and TCRdb's table has in-frame clones only and misses some. Among 100,000 to 150,000 clones listed, 75% to 80% were seen once. About this clone itself: The antigen remains undetermined.

Germline CDR1 and CDR2: SGHTA and FQGNSA. Unmatched junction bases numbered 5, after V lost 1 base and J lost 0 bases. The CDR3 loop spans 16 amino acids. The TCR was taken from a male donor in good health and CMV-seronegative. The sequenced sample consisted of PBMCs. The V and J genes are TRBV7-2 and TRBJ2-7, with 8 nucleotides matching TRBD1. The DNA of the CDR3 is TGTGCCAGCAGCTTAGTGTCAGGGGGCTCCTCCTACGAGCAGTACTTC. Residues: CASSLVSGGSSYEQYF.